These 32 T cell receptor beta chains originate from one sample sequenced in a study of cytomegalovirus exposure and HLA in healthy donors. Use of 60 Vbeta and 13 Jbeta primers characterized the PCR. Generated by immunoSEQ multiplex PCR, the TCRdb table keeps only in-frame clones and is missing some. The sample records about 150,000 clones, 80% being singletons. Sequenced input: PBMCs. The receptors here all came from a man aged 25-45 years in good health and CMV-seropositive.

J is TRBJ2-7 and V is TRBV7-2; the match to TRBD2 covers 8 bases. CDR1 is SGHTA and CDR2 is FQGNSA in the germline V gene. The ends lost 5 bases at V and 3 bases at J; junction bases unmatched: 3. The CDR3 extends over 13 amino acids. CDR3 protein: CASSRSGSYEQYF. DNA of the CDR3: TGTGCCAGCAGCCGCAGCGGGAGCTACGAGCAGTACTTC.

The chain is built from TRBV11-2 and TRBJ2-7; TRBD1 matches 9 bases. Per the germline V gene, CDR1 is SGHAT and CDR2 is FQNNGV. V lost 5 bases, J lost 8 bases, and 16 bases stayed unmatched. The CDR3 loop spans 16 amino acids. As DNA, the CDR3 is TGTGCCAGCAGCACAGGGACAGGGCTTACGTTATTGAAGCAGTACTTC. The encoded protein is CASSTGTGLTLLKQYF.

This clone was detected only once. CDR3 sequence reads: CASSYSGGRSSYEQYF. CDR3 bases: TGTGCCAGCAGTTACTCGGGGGGGCGAAGCTCCTACGAGCAGTACTTC. The V call is TRBV6-5, the J call TRBJ2-5, with TRBD2 as a possible D gene (7 bases). The assigned J gene may be wrong: the sequence end matches TRBJ2-7 better. The CDR3 spans 16 residues. Germline loops: CDR1 MNHEY, CDR2 SVGAGI.

The chain combines TRBV4-2 with TRBJ1-5; tentatively, D is TRBD1 (6 bases). Germline values: CDR1 LGHNA, CDR2 YNFKEQ. Trimming shortened V by 6 bases and J by 0 bases, and 12 bases separated the two germline ends. This CDR3 has 15 amino acids. The CDR3 is CASRLDRYSNQPQHF. In nucleotides, the CDR3 is TGTGCCAGCAGACTCGACAGGTATAGCAATCAGCCCCAGCATTTT.

CDR3 protein: CSVVGTEDTEAFF. The CDR3 bases are TGCAGCGTTGTAGGGACAGAGGACACTGAAGCTTTCTTT. V usage is TRBV29-1 and J usage is TRBJ1-1; TRBD1 aligns across 7 bases. The CDR3 length is 13 residues. V gave up 4 bases and J gave up 3 bases; unmatched junction bases: 5. Germline loops: CDR1 SQVTM, CDR2 ANQGSEA.

The gene calls are TRBV5-4 and TRBJ2-5; 9 nucleotides match TRBD2. The junction had 6 bases not matched to a gene; V was cut back by 4 bases and J by 5 bases. The CDR3 extends over 14 amino acids. In germline, CDR1 is SGHNT, CDR2 YYREEE (reference sequence). CDR3: CASSLAGSRETQYF. CDR3 nucleotides: TGTGCCAGCAGCCTAGCGGGAAGCCGGGAGACCCAGTACTTC.

V is TRBV6-4 and J is TRBJ2-3; D not certain. Between the trimmed V and J ends, which lost 5 bases and 0 bases, there was a span of 9 bases. This CDR3 contains 14 residues. Germline V gene lookup returns CDR1 MRHNA and CDR2 SNTAGT. CDR3 sequence (DNA): TGTGCCAGCAGTAGCGATTCTAGCACAGATACGCAGTATTTT. This gives the protein CASSSDSSTDTQYF.

The genes are TRBV27 and TRBJ2-7; tentatively, D is TRBD1 (6 bases). CDR1 is MNHEY and CDR2 is SMNVEV in the germline V gene (reference sequence). The CDR3 loop spans 13 amino acids. V was clipped by 6 bases and J by 4 bases, with 13 bases between them. CDR3 DNA: TGTGCCAGCAGCCTGGACAGAAAATACGAGCAGTACTTC. Its protein product is CASSLDRKYEQYF.

The chain carries TRBV5-5 and TRBJ1-1; D unresolved. Germline assignment: CDR1 SGHKS and CDR2 YYEKEE (reference sequence). This CDR3 contains 13 residues. The V end was cut by 4 bases, the J end by 3 bases, with 10 bases between. The CDR3 loop is CASSRVEDTEAFF. CDR3 sequence (DNA): TGTGCCAGCAGCCGGGTGGAGGACACTGAAGCTTTCTTT.

The chain couples TRBV4-2 to TRBJ2-1, with D hard to call. Germline V gene lookup returns CDR1 LGHNA and CDR2 YNFKEQ. The V gene lost 0 bases and the J gene lost 4 bases, with 10 bases spanning the gap. The CDR3 contains 15 residues. For the CDR3, the DNA is TGTGCCAGCAGCCAAGATTTGGCCAAATACAATGAGCAGTTCTTC. Amino acids: CASSQDLAKYNEQFF.

The chain combines TRBV30 with TRBJ2-1, with 12 bases aligning to TRBD2. CDR3 length equals 16 residues. Germline V lookup: CDR1 GTSNPN, CDR2 SVGIG (reference sequence). The junction had 16 bases not matched to a gene; V was cut back by 8 bases and J by 8 bases. CDR3 in amino acids: CAGKGLAGGPLYEQFF. In nucleotides, the CDR3 is TGTGCCGGAAAAGGGCTAGCGGGAGGGCCGTTGTATGAGCAGTTCTTC. The full variable domain, rest sourced from reference TRBV30 and TRBJ2-1, is SQTIHQWPATLVQPVGSPLSLECTVEGTSNPNLYWYRQAAGRGLQLLFYSVGIGQISSEVPQNLSASRPQDRQFILSSKKLLLSDSGFYLCAGKGLAGGPLYEQFFGPGTRLTVL.

This sequence joins TRBV27 and TRBJ2-7; D possibly corresponds to TRBD1 (6 bases). Germline CDR1 and CDR2: MNHEY and SMNVEV (reference sequence). The V end lost 1 base, the J end lost 2 bases, and 12 bases lay between the germline ends. CDR3 size: 15 residues. DNA for the CDR3: TGTGCCAGCAGTTTATTGAGAGGGGGAGCCTACGAGCAGTACTTC. It encodes CASSLLRGGAYEQYF.

This chain joins TRBV30 and TRBJ2-3, with a possible D match to TRBD2 (6 bases). The CDR3 sequence is 14 residues long. V was cut by 3 bases and J by 4 bases, with 14 bases left in between. CDR1 and CDR2 from the germline V gene are GTSNPN and SVGIG (reference sequence). The CDR3 coding sequence is TGTGCCTGGAGATCGGGAGAGACGGCAGATACGCAGTATTTT. This codes for CAWRSGETADTQYF.

The chain couples TRBV6-1 to TRBJ2-2; 12 nucleotides line up with TRBD1. The CDR3 length is 16 residues. Trimming cost V 4 bases and J 3 bases; bases outside gene matches: 3. CDR1 is MNHNS, CDR2 SASEGT, per germline. CDR3: CASSGRDRGHTGELFF. The CDR3 region has the DNA TGTGCCAGCAGTGGTAGGGACAGGGGGCACACCGGGGAGCTGTTTTTT.

V and J are TRBV28 and TRBJ1-3; D gene ambiguous. Germline CDR1 and CDR2: MDHEN and SYDVKM. Trimming left V 2 bases short and J 2 bases short, with 7 bases between. The CDR3 is 14 residues long. In DNA form, the CDR3 reads TGTGCCAGCAGTTTACGGTCGGCTGGAAACACCATATATTTT. Residues: CASSLRSAGNTIYF.

This clone was observed a few times. This chain connects TRBV15 to TRBJ1-1, with D uncertain. V lost 1 base to trimming and J lost 3 bases, with 6 bases between them. The CDR3 is made up of 13 amino acids. In germline, CDR1 is LNHNV, CDR2 YYDKDF (reference sequence). Written as DNA, the CDR3 is TGTGCCACCAGCAGAGTTACATACACTGAAGCTTTCTTT. It yields the protein CATSRVTYTEAFF.

The V call is TRBV2, the J call TRBJ2-7; 9 nucleotides agree with TRBD2. V lost 5 bases to trimming and J lost 2 bases; unmatched junction nucleotides: 4. The CDR3 sequence is 14 residues long. CDR1 SNHLY and CDR2 FYNNEI come from the germline V gene. CDR3 protein: CASSFRGRAYEQYF. In DNA, the CDR3 is TGTGCCAGCAGTTTTCGCGGGAGGGCCTACGAGCAGTACTTC.

The chain links TRBV5-1 to TRBJ1-5; D remains unclear. CDR1 is SGHRS and CDR2 is YFSETQ in the germline V gene. Trimming removed 0 bases at V and 3 bases at J, with 10 bases between. This CDR3 is built from 15 residues. The CDR3 bases are TGCGCCAGCAGCTTGGGCGACAAGGTCAATCAGCCCCAGCATTTT. It is translated as CASSLGDKVNQPQHF.

J is TRBJ2-7 and V is TRBV5-1, with 11 bases identical to TRBD2. The length of the CDR3 is 14 residues. Per the germline V gene, CDR1 is SGHRS and CDR2 is YFSETQ. The J segment lost 12 bases and the V segment lost 0 bases, leaving 8 bases of the junction unmatched. CDR3 protein: CASSLGDGTSGPYF. The CDR3 bases are TGCGCCAGCAGCTTGGGGGACGGGACTAGCGGTCCGTACTTC.

The genes are TRBV5-1 and TRBJ2-1, with 10 positions matching TRBD2. The V gene's germline CDR1 is SGHRS and CDR2 YFSETQ. This CDR3 region has 18 residues. Trimming took 4 bases from V and 4 from J; bases not matched to a gene: 14. The CDR3 nucleotides are TGCGCCAGCAGCGGGGGGGGACTAGCGAGACTACGTTACAATGAGCAGTTCTTC. It translates to CASSGGGLARLRYNEQFF.

This chain uses TRBV5-1 with TRBJ2-3; D is ambiguous. The CDR3 totals 14 residues. Germline values: CDR1 SGHRS, CDR2 YFSETQ. Trimming cost V 3 bases and J 3 bases, with 11 bases left between them. DNA of the CDR3: TGCGCCAGCAGCTCCGCGGCCCTTACAGATACGCAGTATTTT. Translating gives CASSSAALTDTQYF.

V gene TRBV7-3 combines with J gene TRBJ2-3; 7 bases line up with TRBD2. Germline values: CDR1 SGHTA, CDR2 FQGTGA. V was pared by 6 bases and J by 1 base, with 4 bases of the junction left unmatched. This CDR3 is built from 14 residues. CDR3 coding DNA: TGTGCCAGCAGTCACAGCGGGGGCACAGATACGCAGTATTTT. Translation: CASSHSGGTDTQYF.

The rearrangement links TRBV5-6 to TRBJ2-7; TRBD1 matches 9 bases. J gave up 3 bases and V 0 bases, and 1 base lay outside the gene matches. CDR1 SGHDT and CDR2 YYEEEE come from the germline V gene. The CDR3 spans 14 residues. CDR3 DNA sequence: TGTGCCAGCAGCTTGGAGGGACAGGGCTACGAGCAGTACTTC. This encodes CASSLEGQGYEQYF.

The chain is built from TRBV7-9 and TRBJ2-3, with TRBD2 identical over 8 bases. The CDR3 runs to 16 residues. Losses at the gene ends were 5 bases for V and 1 base for J; bases not matched to a gene: 8. Germline V CDR1 and CDR2: SEHNR, FQNEAQ (reference sequence). This chain's CDR3 is CASSPPSGHRTDTQYF. DNA for the CDR3: TGTGCCAGCAGCCCTCCTAGCGGGCACCGCACAGATACGCAGTATTTT.

The J gene is TRBJ1-1, the V gene TRBV5-5; D perhaps matches TRBD1 (5 bases). The germline V gene has CDR1 SGHKS and CDR2 YYEKEE (reference sequence). The CDR3 runs 15 residues. V lost 2 bases to trimming and J lost 5 bases, with 16 bases between them. This CDR3 is CASSLFQGGRTEAFF. Written as DNA, the CDR3 is TGTGCCAGCAGCTTATTTCAGGGAGGAAGGACTGAAGCTTTCTTT.

This chain links TRBV2 with TRBJ2-7; 10 positions agree with TRBD1. The CDR3 length is 14 residues. Germline loops: CDR1 SNHLY, CDR2 FYNNEI. The V segment lost 7 bases and the J segment 3 bases; nucleotides outside the gene matches: 6. CDR3 region: CASTEGTGVYEQYF. CDR3 sequence (DNA): TGTGCCAGCACCGAAGGGACAGGGGTCTACGAGCAGTACTTC.

This clone occurred a few times. J is TRBJ2-1 and V is TRBV29-1; 9 bases align to TRBD2. This CDR3 is 15 amino acids long. Trimming cost V 4 bases and J 2 bases; bases outside gene matches: 6. Germline-derived CDR1 and CDR2 are SQVTM and ANQGSEA. CDR3 DNA: TGCAGCGTTGGTGGGGCTAGCGGGACCTACAATGAGCAGTTCTTC. This sequence encodes CSVGGASGTYNEQFF.

The V call is TRBV29-1, the J call TRBJ1-1, with D possibly TRBD1 on 5 matching bases. CDR3 size: 13 residues. The V gene's germline CDR1 is SQVTM and CDR2 ANQGSEA. V was clipped by 3 bases and J by 3 bases, with 11 bases between them. CDR3: CSVDRQGYTEAFF. CDR3 DNA: TGCAGCGTTGATAGGCAGGGATACACTGAAGCTTTCTTT.

This clone was detected a few times. V is TRBV5-6 and J is TRBJ1-2; D gene uncertain. Per the germline V gene, CDR1 is SGHDT and CDR2 is YYEEEE. This CDR3 contains 13 residues. V was pared by 2 bases and J by 4 bases, with 9 bases between. The CDR3, as DNA: TGTGCCAGCAGCTTTGTCGCAGGCTATGGCTACACCTTC. It specifies CASSFVAGYGYTF.

This chain connects TRBV7-9 to TRBJ2-7; 8 nucleotides agree with TRBD1. With 2 bases clipped from V and 5 bases from J, the junction kept 5 bases outside the gene matches. The CDR3 loop spans 14 amino acids. Looked up from germline, CDR1 is SEHNR and CDR2 is FQNEAQ (reference sequence). CDR3 sequence reads: CASSLRQGRNEQYF. For the CDR3, the DNA is TGTGCCAGCAGCTTAAGACAGGGGCGGAACGAGCAGTACTTC. The complete variable domain, with remaining parts taken from reference TRBV7-9 and TRBJ2-7, reads DTGVSQNPRHKITKRGQNVTFRCDPISEHNRLYWYRQTLGQGPEFLTYFQNEAQLEKSRLLSDRFSAERPKGSFSTLEIQRTEQGDSAMYLCASSLRQGRNEQYFGPGTRLTVT.

The chain couples TRBV29-1 to TRBJ2-7; D call uncertain. The V end lost 0 bases, the J end lost 4 bases, and 4 bases lay between the germline ends. Germline lookup yields CDR1 SQVTM and CDR2 ANQGSEA. This CDR3 region has 11 residues. The CDR3 protein is CSVEDLYEQYF. CDR3 sequence (DNA): TGCAGCGTTGAAGATCTGTACGAGCAGTACTTC.

V gene TRBV2 combines with J gene TRBJ2-1; 9 bases match TRBD2. The CDR3 consists of 15 residues. The V segment lost 4 bases and the J segment 8 bases; nucleotides outside the gene matches: 9. Per germline, CDR1 SNHLY and CDR2 FYNNEI. The CDR3 nucleotides read TGTGCCAGCAGTGTCGCGGGAGGGACGGAGGATGAGCAGTTCTTC. This sequence encodes CASSVAGGTEDEQFF.